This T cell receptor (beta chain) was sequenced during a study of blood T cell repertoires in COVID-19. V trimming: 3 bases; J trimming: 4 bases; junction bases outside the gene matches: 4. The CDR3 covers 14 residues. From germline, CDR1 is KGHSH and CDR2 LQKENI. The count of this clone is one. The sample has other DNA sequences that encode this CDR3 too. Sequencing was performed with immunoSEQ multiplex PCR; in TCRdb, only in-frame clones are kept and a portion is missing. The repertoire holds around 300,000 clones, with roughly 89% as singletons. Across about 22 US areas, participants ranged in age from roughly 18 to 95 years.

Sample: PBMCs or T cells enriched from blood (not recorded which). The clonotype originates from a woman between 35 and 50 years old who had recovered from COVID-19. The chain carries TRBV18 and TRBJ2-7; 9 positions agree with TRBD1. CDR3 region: CASSPGTGFYEQYF. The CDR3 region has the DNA TGTGCCAGCTCACCCGGGACAGGGTTTTACGAGCAGTACTTC.